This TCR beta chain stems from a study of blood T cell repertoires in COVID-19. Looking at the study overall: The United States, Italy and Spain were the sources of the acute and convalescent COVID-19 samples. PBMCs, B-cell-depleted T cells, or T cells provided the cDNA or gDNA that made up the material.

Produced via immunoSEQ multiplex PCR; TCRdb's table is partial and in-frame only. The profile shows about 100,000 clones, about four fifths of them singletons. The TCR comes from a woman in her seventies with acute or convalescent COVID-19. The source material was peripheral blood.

The DNA of the CDR3 is TGTGCCAGCAGCTTGGGGCAGGCGGGCGTCGAAAACATTCAGTACTTC. It is translated as CASSLGQAGVENIQYF. The chain combines TRBV5-6 with TRBJ2-4; weak D call: TRBD2 (5 bases). Germline CDR1 is SGHDT and CDR2 is YYEEEE. Trimming took off 0 bases at V and 5 bases at J, with 15 bases between the two ends. The CDR3 is 16 residues long.